This paragraph reports one T cell receptor beta chain. The antigen is unknown. This record belongs to a study of cytomegalovirus exposure and HLA in healthy donors. Overall study: The use of the same platform for the 95 to 150 validation repertoires and the 666 first-cohort repertoires was reported by a later analysis. Study-wide findings and caveats: Cytomegalovirus association was listed for around 180 TCR beta chains. The classifier, whose performance was assessed in both the original and validation cohorts, reportedly diagnosed cytomegalovirus status with high specificity and sensitivity. The dataset shows that most TCR sequences were rare, while some public TCRs occurred in many donors.

V trimming: 2 bases; J trimming: 5 bases; junction bases outside the gene matches: 9. The CDR3 length is 17 residues. TCRdb's copy holds only in-frame clones and misses some; the assay was immunoSEQ multiplex PCR. The data contain tens of thousands of clones, roughly 95% of them singletons. The sample consisted of PBMCs. This clonotype was sampled from a woman aged 18-29 years in good health and CMV-seropositive. This rearrangement joins TRBV5-3 to TRBJ2-1; 11 bases match TRBD2. TRBV5-3 is flagged as an ORF with uncertain function. In nucleotides, the CDR3 is TGTGCCAGAAGCTTAGCTAGCGGGAGGTCCAACGACAATGAGCAGTTCTTC. As protein: CARSLASGRSNDNEQFF.